A single sample gave rise to the 10 T cell receptor beta chains below, sequenced in a study of immune evolution from preneoplasia to lung adenocarcinoma. Profiling relied on immunoSEQ multiplex PCR, and the TCRdb table lists in-frame clones only, not all of them. The table includes a few thousand clones, about 68% detected once. Material: FFPE lung adenocarcinoma in situ tissue. The source is a person between 60 and 79 years old with lung adenocarcinoma.

Only one count was recorded for this clone. J is TRBJ1-4 and V is TRBV19; D may be TRBD1 (6 bases). Deletions cut 7 bases from V and 7 bases from J, with 13 bases between. The CDR3 covers 13 residues. In germline, CDR1 is LNHDA, CDR2 SQIVND (reference sequence). In nucleotides, the CDR3 is TGTGCCAGTACCCGGACAGTACGTGAAAAACTGTTTTTT. Its translation is CASTRTVREKLFF.

This clone appeared a few times. This chain links TRBV6-1 with TRBJ1-1; D is unresolved. The V gene's germline CDR1 is MNHNS and CDR2 SASEGT. Trimming removed 10 bases at V and 2 bases at J, with 14 bases between. This CDR3 spans 13 amino acids. The CDR3 reads CATILGGNTEAFF. In DNA, the CDR3 is TGTGCCACCATTTTAGGAGGAAACACTGAAGCTTTCTTT.

This rearrangement joins TRBV27 to TRBJ2-5; 9 bases align to TRBD2. The CDR3 totals 15 residues. The J segment lost 0 bases and the V segment lost 5 bases, leaving 4 bases of the junction unmatched. Germline CDR1 MNHEY, CDR2 SMNVEV (reference sequence). The chain's CDR3 is CASSRLAENQETQYF. Here the CDR3 DNA reads TGTGCCAGCAGTCGACTAGCGGAGAACCAAGAGACCCAGTACTTC.

The chain has TRBV29-1 and TRBJ2-1; 7 bases fit TRBD2. Per the germline V gene, CDR1 is SQVTM and CDR2 is ANQGSEA. The CDR3 is made up of 16 amino acids. J gave up 0 bases and V 1 base, and 6 bases lay outside the gene matches. The CDR3 region is CSVEAQPGGSYNEQFF. DNA of the CDR3: TGCAGCGTTGAAGCGCAGCCGGGGGGCTCCTACAATGAGCAGTTCTTC.

The chain carries TRBV4-2 and TRBJ1-5; D call uncertain. The CDR3 is made up of 14 amino acids. Germline V gene lookup returns CDR1 LGHNA and CDR2 YNFKEQ. V shed 0 bases and J shed 3 bases, with 6 bases lying between them. CDR3 region: CASSQERLNQPQHF. For the CDR3, the DNA is TGTGCCAGCAGCCAAGAAAGGCTCAATCAGCCCCAGCATTTT.

The chain links TRBV4-3 to TRBJ2-2, with D tentatively TRBD1 or TRBD2 (5 bases each). CDR3 length: 14 amino acids. Germline V gene lookup returns CDR1 LGHNA and CDR2 YSLEER. V was clipped by 0 bases and J by 7 bases, with 9 bases between them. CDR3 loop: CASSQDRGDGELFF. CDR3 sequence (DNA): TGCGCCAGCAGCCAAGATAGAGGGGACGGGGAGCTGTTTTTT.

Only one count was recorded for this clone. The chain employs TRBV10-3 and TRBJ1-2; weak D call: TRBD1 (5 bases). The germline V and J ends were trimmed by 3 bases and 3 bases, with 8 bases remaining between them. This CDR3 is built from 13 residues. Germline values: CDR1 ENHRY, CDR2 SYGVKD. CDR3 DNA: TGTGCCATCAGTGACCGGGGGGACTATGGCTACACCTTC. It translates to CAISDRGDYGYTF.

The J gene is TRBJ1-1, the V gene TRBV11-3, with TRBD1 as a possible D gene (6 bases). The germline V and J ends were trimmed by 0 bases and 4 bases, with 6 bases remaining between them. Germline loops: CDR1 SGHNT, CDR2 YENEEA. The CDR3 is made up of 13 amino acids. The CDR3 coding sequence is TGTGCCAGCAGCTTAGAAGGGGGCACTGAAGCTTTCTTT. Translation gives CASSLEGGTEAFF.

The V and J genes are TRBV29-1 and TRBJ2-5, with D perhaps TRBD2 (6 bases). This CDR3 is built from 12 residues. The V gene's germline CDR1 is SQVTM and CDR2 ANQGSEA. V was pared by 5 bases and J by 3 bases, with 10 bases between. The CDR3 region is CSVSGAEETQYF. The CDR3 DNA is TGCAGCGTTTCGGGAGCTGAAGAGACCCAGTACTTC.

The table lists this clone with a count of one. This CDR3 is CASSLDLDRGSEQYF. DNA of the CDR3: TGTGCCAGCAGCTTAGACCTGGACAGGGGGTCCGAGCAGTACTTC. The J gene is TRBJ2-7, the V gene TRBV11-2; TRBD1 agrees at 10 bases. V gave up 0 bases and J gave up 6 bases; unmatched junction bases: 5. This CDR3 is 15 amino acids long. Germline CDR1 reads SGHAT; CDR2 reads FQNNGV.